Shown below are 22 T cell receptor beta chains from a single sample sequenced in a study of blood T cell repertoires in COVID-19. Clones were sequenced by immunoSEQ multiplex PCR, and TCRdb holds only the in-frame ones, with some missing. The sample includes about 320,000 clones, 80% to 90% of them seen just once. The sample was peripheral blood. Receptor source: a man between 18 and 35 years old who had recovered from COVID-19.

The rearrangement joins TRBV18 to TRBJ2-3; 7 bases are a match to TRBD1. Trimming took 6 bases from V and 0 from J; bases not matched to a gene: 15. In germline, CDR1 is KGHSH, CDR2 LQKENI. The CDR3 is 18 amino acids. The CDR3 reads CASSPSFRDRFSTDTQYF. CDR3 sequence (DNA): TGTGCCAGCTCCCCATCCTTCCGGGACAGATTTAGCACAGATACGCAGTATTTT.

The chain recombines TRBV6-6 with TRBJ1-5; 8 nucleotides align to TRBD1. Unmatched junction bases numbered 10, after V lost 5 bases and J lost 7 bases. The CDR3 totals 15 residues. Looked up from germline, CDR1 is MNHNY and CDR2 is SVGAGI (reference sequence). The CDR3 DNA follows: TGTGCCAGCAGTATTCAGGGGGCGCGGGAGCAGCCCCAGCATTTT. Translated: CASSIQGAREQPQHF.

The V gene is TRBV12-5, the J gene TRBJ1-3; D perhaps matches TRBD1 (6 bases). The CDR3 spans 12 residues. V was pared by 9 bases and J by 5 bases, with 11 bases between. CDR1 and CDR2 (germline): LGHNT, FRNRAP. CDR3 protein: CARAGVRNTIYF. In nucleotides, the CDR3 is TGTGCTAGAGCAGGGGTTCGAAACACCATATATTTT.

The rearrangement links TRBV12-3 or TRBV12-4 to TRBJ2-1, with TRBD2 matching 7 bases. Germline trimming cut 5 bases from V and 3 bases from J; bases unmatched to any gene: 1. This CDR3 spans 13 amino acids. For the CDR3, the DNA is TGTGCCAGCAGTAGGACTAGCTACAATGAGCAGTTCTTC. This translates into CASSRTSYNEQFF.

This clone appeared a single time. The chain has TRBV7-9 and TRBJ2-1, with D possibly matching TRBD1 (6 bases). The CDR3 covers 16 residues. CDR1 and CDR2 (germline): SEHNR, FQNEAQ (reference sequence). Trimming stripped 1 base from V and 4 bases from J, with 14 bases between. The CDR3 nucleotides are TGTGCCAGCAGCTTAGAGGGGGTTGGGGATTACAATGAGCAGTTCTTC. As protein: CASSLEGVGDYNEQFF.

The chain's CDR3 is CASSRLAVGGADTQYF. CDR3 bases: TGTGCCAGCAGCCGACTAGCGGTTGGAGGGGCAGATACGCAGTATTTT. This rearrangement joins TRBV11-2 to TRBJ2-3, with TRBD2 matching over 9 bases. Trimming took 5 bases from V and 4 from J; bases not matched to a gene: 10. The CDR3 sequence is 16 residues long. Germline-derived CDR1 and CDR2 are SGHAT and FQNNGV.

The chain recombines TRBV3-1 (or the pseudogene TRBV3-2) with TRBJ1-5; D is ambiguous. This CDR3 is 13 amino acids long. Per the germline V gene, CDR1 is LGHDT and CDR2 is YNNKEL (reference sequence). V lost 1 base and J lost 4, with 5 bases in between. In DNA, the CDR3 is TGTGCCAGCAGCCAAGGAGGGAATCAGCCCCAGCATTTT. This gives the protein CASSQGGNQPQHF.

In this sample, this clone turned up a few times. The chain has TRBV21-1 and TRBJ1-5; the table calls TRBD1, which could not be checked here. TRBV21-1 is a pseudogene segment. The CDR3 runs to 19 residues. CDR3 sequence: CASMYLRDRGPSSNQPQHF. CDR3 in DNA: TGTGCCAGCATGTACCTCCGGGACAGGGGGCCATCTAGCAATCAGCCCCAGCATTTT.

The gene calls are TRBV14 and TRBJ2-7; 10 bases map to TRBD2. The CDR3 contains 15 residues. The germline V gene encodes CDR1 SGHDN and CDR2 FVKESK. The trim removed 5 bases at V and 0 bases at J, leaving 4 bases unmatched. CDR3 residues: CASSEGLADSYEQYF. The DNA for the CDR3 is TGTGCCAGCAGCGAAGGACTAGCGGACTCCTACGAGCAGTACTTC.

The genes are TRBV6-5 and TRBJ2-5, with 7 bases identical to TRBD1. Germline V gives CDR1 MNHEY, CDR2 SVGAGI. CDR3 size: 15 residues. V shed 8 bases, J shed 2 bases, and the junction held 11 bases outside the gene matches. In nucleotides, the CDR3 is TGTGCCAGCCTAAATTACAGGGGATCGCAAGAGACCCAGTACTTC. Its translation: CASLNYRGSQETQYF.

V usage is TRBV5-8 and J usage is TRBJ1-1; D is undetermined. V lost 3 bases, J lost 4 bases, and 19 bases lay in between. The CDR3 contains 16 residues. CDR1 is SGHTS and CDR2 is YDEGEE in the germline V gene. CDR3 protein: CASSSGEILTGTEAFF. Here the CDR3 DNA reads TGTGCCAGCAGCTCTGGAGAGATACTTACTGGCACTGAAGCTTTCTTT. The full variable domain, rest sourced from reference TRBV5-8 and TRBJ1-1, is EAGVTQSPTHLIKTRGQQATLRCSPISGHTSVYWYQQALGLGLQFLLWYDEGEERNRGNFPPRFSGRQFPNYSSELNVNALELEDSALYLCASSSGEILTGTEAFFGQGTRLTVV.

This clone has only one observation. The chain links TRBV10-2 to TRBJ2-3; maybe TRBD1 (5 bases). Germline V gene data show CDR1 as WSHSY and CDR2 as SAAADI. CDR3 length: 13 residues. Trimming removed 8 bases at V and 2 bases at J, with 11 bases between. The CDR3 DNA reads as TGCGCCAGCCGGACACCAACCACAGATACGCAGTATTTT. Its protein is CASRTPTTDTQYF.

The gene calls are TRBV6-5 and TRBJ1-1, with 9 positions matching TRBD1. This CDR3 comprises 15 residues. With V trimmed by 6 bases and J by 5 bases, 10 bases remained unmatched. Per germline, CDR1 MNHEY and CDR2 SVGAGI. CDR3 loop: CASSLDRGVGTEAFF. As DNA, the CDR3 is TGTGCCAGCAGCTTGGACAGGGGAGTGGGGACTGAAGCTTTCTTT.

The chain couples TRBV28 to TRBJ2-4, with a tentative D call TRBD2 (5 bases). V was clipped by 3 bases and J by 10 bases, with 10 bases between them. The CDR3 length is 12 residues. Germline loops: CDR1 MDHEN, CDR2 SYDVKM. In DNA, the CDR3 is TGTGCCAGCAGTTTCGGGATTTCGATTCAGTACTTC. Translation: CASSFGISIQYF.

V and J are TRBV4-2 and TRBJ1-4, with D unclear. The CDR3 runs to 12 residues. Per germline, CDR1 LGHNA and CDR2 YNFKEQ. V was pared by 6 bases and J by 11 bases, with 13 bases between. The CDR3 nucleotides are TGTGCCAGCAGTACCGTCCCGGGGAAACTGTTTTTT. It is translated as CASSTVPGKLFF.

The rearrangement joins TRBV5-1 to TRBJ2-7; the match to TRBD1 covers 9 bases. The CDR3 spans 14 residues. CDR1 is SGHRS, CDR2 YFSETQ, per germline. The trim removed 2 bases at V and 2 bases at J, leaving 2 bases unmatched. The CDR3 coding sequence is TGCGCCAGCAGCTTAGGGACAGGGACCTACGAGCAGTACTTC. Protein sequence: CASSLGTGTYEQYF.

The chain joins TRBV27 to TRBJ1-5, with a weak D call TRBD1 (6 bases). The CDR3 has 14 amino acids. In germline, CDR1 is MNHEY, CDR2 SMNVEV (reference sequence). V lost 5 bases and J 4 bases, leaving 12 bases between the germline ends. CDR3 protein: CASSKQGGNQPQHF. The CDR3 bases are TGTGCCAGCAGTAAACAGGGAGGGAATCAGCCCCAGCATTTT.

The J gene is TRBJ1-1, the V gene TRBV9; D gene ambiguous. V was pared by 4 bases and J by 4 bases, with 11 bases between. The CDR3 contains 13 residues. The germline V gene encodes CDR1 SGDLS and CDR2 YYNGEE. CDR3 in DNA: TGTGCCAGCAGCCCCAGGTATGGCACTGAAGCTTTCTTT. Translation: CASSPRYGTEAFF.

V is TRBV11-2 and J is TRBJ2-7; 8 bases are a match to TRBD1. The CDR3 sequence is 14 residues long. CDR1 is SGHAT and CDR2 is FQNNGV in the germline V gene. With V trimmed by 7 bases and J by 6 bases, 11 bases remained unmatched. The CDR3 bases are TGTGCCAGCAACTACCCATGGCAGGGGGCCGAGCAGTACTTC. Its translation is CASNYPWQGAEQYF.

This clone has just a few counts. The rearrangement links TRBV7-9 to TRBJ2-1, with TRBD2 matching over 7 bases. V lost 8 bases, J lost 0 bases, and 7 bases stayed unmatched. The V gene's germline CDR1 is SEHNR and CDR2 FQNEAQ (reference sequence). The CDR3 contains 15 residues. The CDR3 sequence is CASRSAGSSYNEQFF. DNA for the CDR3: TGTGCCAGCCGGTCAGCGGGGAGCTCCTACAATGAGCAGTTCTTC.

The CDR3 sequence is CASSVGGLAGLRRDEQFF. The CDR3 DNA follows: TGTGCCAGCAGCGTAGGAGGACTAGCGGGCTTACGCAGGGATGAGCAGTTCTTC. The chain links TRBV9 to TRBJ2-1, with TRBD2 identical over 11 bases. Per germline, CDR1 SGDLS and CDR2 YYNGEE. The CDR3 consists of 18 residues. V lost 0 bases to trimming and J lost 8 bases; unmatched junction nucleotides: 13.

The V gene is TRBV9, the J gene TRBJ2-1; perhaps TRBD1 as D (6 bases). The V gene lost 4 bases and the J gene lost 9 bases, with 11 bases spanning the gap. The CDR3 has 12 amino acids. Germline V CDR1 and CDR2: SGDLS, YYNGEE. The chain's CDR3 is CASSLTGSEQFF. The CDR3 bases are TGTGCCAGCAGCTTGACAGGCAGTGAGCAGTTCTTC.